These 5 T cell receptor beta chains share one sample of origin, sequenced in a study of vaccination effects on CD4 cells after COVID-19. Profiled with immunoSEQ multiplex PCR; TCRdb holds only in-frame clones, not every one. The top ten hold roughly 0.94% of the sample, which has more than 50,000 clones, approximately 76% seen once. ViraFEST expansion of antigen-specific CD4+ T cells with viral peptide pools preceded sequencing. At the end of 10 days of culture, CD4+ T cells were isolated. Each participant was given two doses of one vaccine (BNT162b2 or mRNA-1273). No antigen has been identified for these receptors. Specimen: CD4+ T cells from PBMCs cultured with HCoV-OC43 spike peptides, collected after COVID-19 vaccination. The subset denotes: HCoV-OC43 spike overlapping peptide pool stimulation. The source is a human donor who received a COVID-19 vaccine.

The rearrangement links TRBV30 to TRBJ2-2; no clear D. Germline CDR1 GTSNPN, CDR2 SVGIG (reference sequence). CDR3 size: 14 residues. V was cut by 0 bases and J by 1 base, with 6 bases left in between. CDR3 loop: CAWSVSQNTGELFF. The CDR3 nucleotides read TGTGCCTGGAGTGTATCTCAGAACACCGGGGAGCTGTTTTTT.

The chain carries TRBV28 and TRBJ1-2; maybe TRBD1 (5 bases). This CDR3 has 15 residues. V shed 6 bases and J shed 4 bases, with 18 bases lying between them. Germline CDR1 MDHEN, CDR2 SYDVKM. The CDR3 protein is CASSPSRDGRYGYTF. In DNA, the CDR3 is TGTGCCAGCAGCCCTTCAAGGGACGGCCGCTATGGCTACACCTTC.

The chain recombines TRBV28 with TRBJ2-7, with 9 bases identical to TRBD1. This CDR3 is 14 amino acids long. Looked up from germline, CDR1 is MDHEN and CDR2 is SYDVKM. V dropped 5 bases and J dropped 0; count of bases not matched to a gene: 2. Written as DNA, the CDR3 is TGTGCCAGCAGTGACAGGGGGTACTCCTACGAGCAGTACGTC. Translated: CASSDRGYSYEQYV.

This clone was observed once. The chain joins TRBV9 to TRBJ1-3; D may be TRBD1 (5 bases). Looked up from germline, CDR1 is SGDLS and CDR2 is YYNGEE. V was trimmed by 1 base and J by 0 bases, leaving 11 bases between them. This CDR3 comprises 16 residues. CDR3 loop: CASSVMQGGSGNTIYF. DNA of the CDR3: TGTGCCAGCAGCGTAATGCAGGGCGGCTCTGGAAACACCATATATTTT.

Written as DNA, the CDR3 is TGTGCCAGTAATACTCTAGCGGTCACAGATACGCAGTATTTT. Translated, it gives CASNTLAVTDTQYF. This rearrangement joins TRBV5-6 to TRBJ2-3; 7 nucleotides match TRBD2. Germline values: CDR1 SGHDT, CDR2 YYEEEE. CDR3 length: 14 residues. J was trimmed by 2 bases and V by 8 bases; bases with no gene match: 8.